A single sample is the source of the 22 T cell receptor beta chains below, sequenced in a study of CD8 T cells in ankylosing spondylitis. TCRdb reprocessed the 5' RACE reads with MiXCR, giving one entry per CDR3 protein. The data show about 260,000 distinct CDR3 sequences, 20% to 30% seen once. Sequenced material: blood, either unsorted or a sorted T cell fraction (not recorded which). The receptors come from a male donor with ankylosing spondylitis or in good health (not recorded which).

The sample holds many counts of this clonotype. The CDR3 nucleotides are TGTGCCAGCAGGATTACAGGGGGTGATGAGCAGTTCTTC. Residues: CASRITGGDEQFF. The chain couples TRBV7-9 to TRBJ2-1; 8 bases map to TRBD1. The germline CDR1 and CDR2 sequences are SEHNR and FQNEAQ (reference sequence). J gave up 8 bases and V 6 bases, and 6 bases lay outside the gene matches. This CDR3 comprises 13 residues.

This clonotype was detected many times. CDR3 coding DNA: TGCAGTGCTAGAGATCTAGGGGTGGAGACCCAGTACTTC. It encodes CSARDLGVETQYF. The chain couples TRBV20-1 to TRBJ2-5, with D possibly being TRBD1 (5 bases). V was trimmed by 0 bases and J by 5 bases, leaving 10 bases between them. This CDR3 has 13 residues. Germline lookup yields CDR1 DFQATT and CDR2 SNEGSKA (reference sequence).

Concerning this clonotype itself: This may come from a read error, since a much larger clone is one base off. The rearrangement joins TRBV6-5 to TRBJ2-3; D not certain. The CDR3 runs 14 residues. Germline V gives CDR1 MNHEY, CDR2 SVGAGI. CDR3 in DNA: TGTGACAGCAGTTCCCGGGTAAACACAGATACGCAGTATTTT. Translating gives CDSSSRVNTDTQYF.

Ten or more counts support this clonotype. The CDR3 region has the DNA TGCGCCAGCAGCTTGGCCGCAACTAATGAAAAACTGTTTTTT. This codes for CASSLAATNEKLFF. V and J are TRBV5-1 and TRBJ1-4; D call uncertain. Germline CDR1 is SGHRS and CDR2 is YFSETQ. The CDR3 length is 14 residues. V lost 0 bases to trimming and J lost 0 bases, with 3 bases between them.

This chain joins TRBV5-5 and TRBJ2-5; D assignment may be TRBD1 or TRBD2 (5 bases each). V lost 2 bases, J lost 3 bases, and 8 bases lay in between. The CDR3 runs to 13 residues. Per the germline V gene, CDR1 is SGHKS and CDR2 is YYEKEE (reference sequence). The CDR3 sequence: CASSLGTKETQYF. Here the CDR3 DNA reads TGTGCCAGCAGCTTAGGGACGAAAGAGACCCAGTACTTC.

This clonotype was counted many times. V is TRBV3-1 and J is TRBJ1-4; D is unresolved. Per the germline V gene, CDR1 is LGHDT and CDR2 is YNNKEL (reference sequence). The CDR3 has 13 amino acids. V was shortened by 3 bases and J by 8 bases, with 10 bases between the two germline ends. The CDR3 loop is CASSQGFGEKLFF. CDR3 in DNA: TGTGCCAGCAGCCAGGGGTTTGGGGAAAAACTGTTTTTT.

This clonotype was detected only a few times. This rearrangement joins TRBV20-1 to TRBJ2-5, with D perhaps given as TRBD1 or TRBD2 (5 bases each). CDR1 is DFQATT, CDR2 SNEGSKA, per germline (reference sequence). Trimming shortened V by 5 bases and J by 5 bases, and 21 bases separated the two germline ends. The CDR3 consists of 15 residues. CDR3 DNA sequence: TGCAGTGCTCGGCGCGGAATTCAGGGCGGGGAGACCCAGTACTTC. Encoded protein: CSARRGIQGGETQYF.

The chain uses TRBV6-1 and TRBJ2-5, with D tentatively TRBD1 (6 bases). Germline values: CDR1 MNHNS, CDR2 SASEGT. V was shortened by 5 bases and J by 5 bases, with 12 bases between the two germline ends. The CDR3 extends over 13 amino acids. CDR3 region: CASSPGVWETQYF. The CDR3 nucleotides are TGTGCCAGCAGTCCAGGGGTTTGGGAGACCCAGTACTTC.

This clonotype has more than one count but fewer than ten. The CDR3 bases are TGTGCCAGCAGTTTCGGGCGGATCCGCACAGATACGCAGTATTTT. Its protein is CASSFGRIRTDTQYF. V gene TRBV12-3 or TRBV12-4 combines with J gene TRBJ2-3; D is unclear. V lost 3 bases and J 1 base, leaving 11 bases between the germline ends. The length of the CDR3 is 15 residues.

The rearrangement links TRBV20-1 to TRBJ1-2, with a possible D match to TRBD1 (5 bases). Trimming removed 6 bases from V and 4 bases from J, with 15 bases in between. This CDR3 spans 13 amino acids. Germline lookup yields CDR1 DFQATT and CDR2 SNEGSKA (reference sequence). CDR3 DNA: TGCAGTGCGTTGACAGATTCCCCCTATGGCTACACCTTC. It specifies CSALTDSPYGYTF.

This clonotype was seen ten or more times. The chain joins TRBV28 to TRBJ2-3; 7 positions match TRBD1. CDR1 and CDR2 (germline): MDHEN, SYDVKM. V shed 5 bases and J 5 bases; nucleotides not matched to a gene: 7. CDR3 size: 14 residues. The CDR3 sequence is CASSLTGLGDTQYF. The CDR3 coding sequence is TGTGCCAGCAGTCTGACAGGGTTGGGAGATACGCAGTATTTT.

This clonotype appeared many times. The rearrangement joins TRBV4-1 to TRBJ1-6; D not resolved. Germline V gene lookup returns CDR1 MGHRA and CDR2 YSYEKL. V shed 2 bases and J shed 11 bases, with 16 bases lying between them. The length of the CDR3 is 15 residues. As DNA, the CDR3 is TGCGCCAGCAGCCAACAGGCCGGAGTGGGGACACCCCTCCACTTT. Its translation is CASSQQAGVGTPLHF.

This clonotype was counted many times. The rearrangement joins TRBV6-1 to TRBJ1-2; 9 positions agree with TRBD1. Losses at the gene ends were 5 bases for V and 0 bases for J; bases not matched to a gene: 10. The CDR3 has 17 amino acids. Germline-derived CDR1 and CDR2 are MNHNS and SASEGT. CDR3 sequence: CASSPRQGGRSNYGYTF. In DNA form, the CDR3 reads TGTGCCAGCAGTCCCAGACAGGGGGGACGATCTAACTATGGCTACACCTTC.

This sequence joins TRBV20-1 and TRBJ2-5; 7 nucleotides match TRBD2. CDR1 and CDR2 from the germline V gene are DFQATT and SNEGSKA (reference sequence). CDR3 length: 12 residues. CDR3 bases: TGCAGCCCAACCCGGGGGGAAGAGACCCAGTACTTC. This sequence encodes CSPTRGEETQYF.

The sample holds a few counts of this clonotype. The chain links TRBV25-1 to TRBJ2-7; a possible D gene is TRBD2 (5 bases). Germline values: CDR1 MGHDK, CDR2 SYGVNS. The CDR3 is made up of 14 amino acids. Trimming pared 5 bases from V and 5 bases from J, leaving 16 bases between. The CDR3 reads CASSISRGRHEQYF. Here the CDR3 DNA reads TGTGCCAGCAGTATCTCCCGCGGGCGGCACGAGCAGTACTTC.

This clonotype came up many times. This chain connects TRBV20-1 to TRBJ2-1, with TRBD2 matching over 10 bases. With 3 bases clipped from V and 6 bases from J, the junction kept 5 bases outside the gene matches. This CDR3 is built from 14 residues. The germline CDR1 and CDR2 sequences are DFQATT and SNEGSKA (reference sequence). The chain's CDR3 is CSARPSGGANEQFF. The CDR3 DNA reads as TGCAGTGCTAGGCCGAGCGGGGGGGCCAATGAGCAGTTCTTC.

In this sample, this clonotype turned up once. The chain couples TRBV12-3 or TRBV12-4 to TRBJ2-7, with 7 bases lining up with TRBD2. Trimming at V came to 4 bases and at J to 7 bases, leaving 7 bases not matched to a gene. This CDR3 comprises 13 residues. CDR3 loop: CASSWPGGREQYF. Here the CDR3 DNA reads TGTGCCAGCAGTTGGCCGGGGGGTCGGGAGCAGTACTTC.

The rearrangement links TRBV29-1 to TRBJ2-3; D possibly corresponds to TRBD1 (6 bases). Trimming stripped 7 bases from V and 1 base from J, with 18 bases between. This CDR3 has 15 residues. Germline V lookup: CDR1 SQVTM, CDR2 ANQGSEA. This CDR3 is CSEGVWGLGTDTQYF. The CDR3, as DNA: TGCAGCGAGGGGGTTTGGGGGCTGGGCACAGATACGCAGTATTTT.

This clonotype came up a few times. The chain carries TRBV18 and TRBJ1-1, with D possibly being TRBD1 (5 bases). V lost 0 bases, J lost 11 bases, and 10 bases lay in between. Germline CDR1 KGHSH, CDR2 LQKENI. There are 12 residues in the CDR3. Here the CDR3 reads CASSPPGGTAFF. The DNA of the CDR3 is TGTGCCAGCTCACCACCAGGAGGGACGGCTTTCTTT.

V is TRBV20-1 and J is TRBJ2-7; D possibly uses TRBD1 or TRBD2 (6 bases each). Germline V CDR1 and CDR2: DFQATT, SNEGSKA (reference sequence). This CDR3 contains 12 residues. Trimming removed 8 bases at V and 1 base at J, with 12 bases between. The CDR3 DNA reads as TGCAGTCCGGGGGCTGATTCCTACGAGCAGTACTTC. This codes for CSPGADSYEQYF.

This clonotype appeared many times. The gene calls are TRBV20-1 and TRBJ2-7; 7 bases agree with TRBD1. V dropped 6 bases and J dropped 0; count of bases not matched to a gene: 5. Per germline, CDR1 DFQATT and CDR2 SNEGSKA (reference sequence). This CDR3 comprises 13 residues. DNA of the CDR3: TGCAGTGCAGGACAGGCGAACTCCTACGAGCAGTACTTC. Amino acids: CSAGQANSYEQYF.

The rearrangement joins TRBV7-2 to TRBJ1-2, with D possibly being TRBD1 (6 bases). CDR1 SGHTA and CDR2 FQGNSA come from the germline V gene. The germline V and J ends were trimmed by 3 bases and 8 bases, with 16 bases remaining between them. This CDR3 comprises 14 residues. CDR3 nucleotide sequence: TGTGCCAGCAGCTTTCCAGGGGTGATAGACGGCTACACCTTC. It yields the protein CASSFPGVIDGYTF.